This entry lists 15 T cell receptor beta chains sequenced from one sample in a study of cytomegalovirus exposure and HLA in healthy donors (dated by TCRdb to about 2017). The library was produced with the immunoSEQ multiplex PCR assay. TCRdb obtained this table from immuneACCESS and retained in-frame rearrangements with V and J assigned. These tables miss some clones; where compared with another copy, unresolved V genes account for less than half of the shortfall, and the remainder is unexplained. This sample lists 150,000 to 200,000 clones; about 81% were detected once. Around 1.3% of the sample lies in the top ten. Input material: PBMCs. The source of these receptors is a woman in her 30s in good health and CMV-seronegative.

The CDR3 sequence: CASSSASGRSEQYF. The CDR3 nucleotides are TGTGCCAGCAGCTCCGCTAGCGGGAGAAGCGAGCAGTACTTC. The V gene is TRBV5-4, the J gene TRBJ2-7; 10 bases line up with TRBD2. V shed 3 bases and J 6 bases; nucleotides not matched to a gene: 6. The CDR3 runs 14 residues. CDR1 and CDR2 from the germline V gene are SGHNT and YYREEE (reference sequence).

The J gene is TRBJ2-3, the V gene TRBV6-1; 13 nucleotides line up with TRBD2. V was pared by 5 bases and J by 4 bases, with 3 bases of the junction left unmatched. Germline V gives CDR1 MNHNS, CDR2 SASEGT. The CDR3 totals 15 residues. In nucleotides, the CDR3 is TGTGCCAGCAGTACTAGCGGGGGGGCCCCAGATACGCAGTATTTT. Protein product: CASSTSGGAPDTQYF.

This clone appeared a few times. The chain links TRBV11-3 to TRBJ2-7; possibly TRBD1 for D (5 bases). CDR3 length: 13 amino acids. Deletions cut 0 bases from V and 5 bases from J, with 8 bases between. Germline CDR1 SGHNT, CDR2 YENEEA. The CDR3: CASSLDRVHEQYF. CDR3 DNA: TGTGCCAGCAGCTTAGACAGGGTCCACGAGCAGTACTTC.

This chain connects TRBV30 to TRBJ1-1; 7 bases agree with TRBD1. The V and J ends lost 3 bases and 0 bases, in that order; junction bases with no gene match: 7. The CDR3 covers 15 residues. Germline V CDR1 and CDR2: GTSNPN, SVGIG (reference sequence). CDR3: CAWRMIGGLNTEAFF. CDR3 nucleotide sequence: TGTGCCTGGAGAATGATAGGGGGCTTGAACACTGAAGCTTTCTTT. The variable domain in full, with the rest retrieved from reference TRBV30 and TRBJ1-1, is SQTIHQWPATLVQPVGSPLSLECTVEGTSNPNLYWYRQAAGRGLQLLFYSVGIGQISSEVPQNLSASRPQDRQFILSSKKLLLSDSGFYLCAWRMIGGLNTEAFFGQGTRLTVV.

The rearrangement links TRBV19 to TRBJ2-3; no reliable D call. Trimming removed 6 bases from V and 2 bases from J, with 15 bases in between. The CDR3 totals 15 residues. In germline, CDR1 is LNHDA, CDR2 SQIVND (reference sequence). The CDR3 DNA sequence: TGTGCCAGTAGGAAGGTGGCAGGTTTCACAGATACGCAGTATTTT. Translation: CASRKVAGFTDTQYF.

The rearrangement joins TRBV2 to TRBJ2-6; D is perhaps TRBD1 (6 bases). CDR3 size: 22 residues. Per the germline V gene, CDR1 is SNHLY and CDR2 is FYNNEI. With 0 bases removed from V and 0 bases from J, the gap between germline ends came to 24 bases. The CDR3 loop reads CASSEALSRGPLYGSGANVLTF. CDR3 nucleotides: TGTGCCAGCAGTGAAGCTTTAAGCAGGGGTCCCCTCTACGGCTCTGGGGCCAACGTCCTGACTTTC.

For this clone: The sample holds other DNA sequences that translate to the same CDR3. The V call is TRBV10-1, the J call TRBJ1-2; the D gene is possibly TRBD1 (6 bases). Trimming took 4 bases from V and 5 from J, leaving 11 bases between them. This CDR3 contains 13 residues. Germline lookup yields CDR1 WNHNN and CDR2 SYGVQD (reference sequence). CDR3 residues: CASSGQAGYGYTF. CDR3 DNA: TGCGCCAGCAGTGGACAGGCGGGTTATGGCTACACCTTC.

This clone turned up a few times. CDR3 sequence reads: CASSRTSGEQFF. For the CDR3, the DNA is TGTGCCAGCAGCCGAACTAGCGGTGAGCAGTTCTTC. The chain uses TRBV7-8 and TRBJ2-1; 8 bases are a match to TRBD2. This CDR3 has 12 amino acids. Germline CDR1 reads SGHVS; CDR2 reads FQNEAQ. After removal of 5 bases from V and 9 bases from J, the junction contained 3 bases not matched to a gene.

This sequence joins TRBV2 and TRBJ1-1; D call uncertain. The CDR3 runs 13 residues. Trimming removed 1 base at V and 7 bases at J, with 10 bases between. Germline CDR1 is SNHLY and CDR2 is FYNNEI. The CDR3 bases are TGTGCCAGCAGTGAAGGCCTCTCAGGTGAAGCTTTCTTT. As protein: CASSEGLSGEAFF.

The rearrangement links TRBV27 to TRBJ2-4, with 8 bases lining up with TRBD1. Germline V gene sequence: CDR1 MNHEY, CDR2 SMNVEV (reference sequence). With V trimmed by 6 bases and J by 0 bases, 13 bases remained unmatched. The CDR3 consists of 18 residues. The CDR3 DNA follows: TGTGCCAGCAGGCCGGCAGGGGGCTTCAACTTAGCCAAAAACATTCAGTACTTC. This encodes CASRPAGGFNLAKNIQYF.

The chain has TRBV7-9 and TRBJ1-3; D is unclear. Germline CDR1 SEHNR, CDR2 FQNEAQ (reference sequence). The CDR3 consists of 15 residues. V was cut by 5 bases and J by 0 bases, with 11 bases left in between. Here the CDR3 reads CASSKSGSSGNTIYF. CDR3 coding DNA: TGTGCCAGCAGCAAAAGCGGCAGCTCTGGAAACACCATATATTTT. The full variable domain, its missing parts supplied by reference TRBV7-9 and TRBJ1-3, is DTGVSQNPRHKITKRGQNVTFRCDPISEHNRLYWYRQTLGQGPEFLTYFQNEAQLEKSRLLSDRFSAERPKGSFSTLEIQRTEQGDSAMYLCASSKSGSSGNTIYFGEGSWLTVV.

The J gene is TRBJ1-2, the V gene TRBV6-1; 8 positions agree with TRBD1. V shed 4 bases and J 1 base; nucleotides not matched to a gene: 2. Germline-derived CDR1 and CDR2 are MNHNS and SASEGT. The CDR3 contains 14 residues. The CDR3, as DNA: TGTGCCAGCAGTGGGACAGGGCGTAACTATGGCTACACCTTC. It yields the protein CASSGTGRNYGYTF.

The gene calls are TRBV2 and TRBJ2-5; weak D call: TRBD1 (6 bases). The germline V and J ends were trimmed by 8 bases and 11 bases, with 18 bases remaining between them. Germline CDR1 reads SNHLY; CDR2 reads FYNNEI. CDR3 length: 12 amino acids. CDR3 sequence (DNA): TGTGCCAGCCGGACAGTACCGGGTAGGCAGTACTTC. It encodes CASRTVPGRQYF.

The chain uses TRBV2 and TRBJ2-5; 7 nucleotides match TRBD1. The V gene end was trimmed by 8 bases and the J gene end by 5 bases; junction bases not matched to a gene: 8. The CDR3 has 13 residues. In germline, CDR1 is SNHLY, CDR2 FYNNEI. The CDR3 loop is CASQGLQGETQYF. The CDR3 bases are TGTGCCAGCCAGGGGTTACAGGGGGAGACCCAGTACTTC.

This sequence joins TRBV5-6 and TRBJ2-7; 8 bases fit TRBD1. The V gene's germline CDR1 is SGHDT and CDR2 YYEEEE. The length of the CDR3 is 17 residues. V trimming: 4 bases; J trimming: 1 base; junction bases outside the gene matches: 13. The CDR3 DNA reads as TGTGCCAGCAGCGAATGGACAGGGAGAGGGACATCCTACGAGCAGTACTTC. Translating gives CASSEWTGRGTSYEQYF. Supplemented by reference TRBV5-6 and TRBJ2-7, the full variable domain reads DAGVTQSPTHLIKTRGQQVTLRCSPKSGHDTVSWYQQALGQGPQFIFQYYEEEERQRGNFPDRFSGHQFPNYSSELNVNALLLGDSALYLCASSEWTGRGTSYEQYFGPGTRLTVT.